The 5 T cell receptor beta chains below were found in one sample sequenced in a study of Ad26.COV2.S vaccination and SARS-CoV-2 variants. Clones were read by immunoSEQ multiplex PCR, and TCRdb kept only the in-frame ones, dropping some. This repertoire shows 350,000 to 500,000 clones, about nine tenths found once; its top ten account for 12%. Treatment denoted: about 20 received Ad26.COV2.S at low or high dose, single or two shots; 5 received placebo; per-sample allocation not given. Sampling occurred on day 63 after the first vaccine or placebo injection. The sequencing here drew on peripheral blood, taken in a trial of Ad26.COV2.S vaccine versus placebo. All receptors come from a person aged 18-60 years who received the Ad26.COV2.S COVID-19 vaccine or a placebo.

In DNA form, the CDR3 reads TGTGCCTGGAGTGTCGGCAGGTTGGGCGAAGCTTTCTTT. This encodes CAWSVGRLGEAFF. The rearrangement links TRBV30 to TRBJ1-1; D is unresolved. The V end was cut by 0 bases, the J end by 8 bases, with 13 bases between. This CDR3 has 13 residues. Germline lookup yields CDR1 GTSNPN and CDR2 SVGIG (reference sequence).

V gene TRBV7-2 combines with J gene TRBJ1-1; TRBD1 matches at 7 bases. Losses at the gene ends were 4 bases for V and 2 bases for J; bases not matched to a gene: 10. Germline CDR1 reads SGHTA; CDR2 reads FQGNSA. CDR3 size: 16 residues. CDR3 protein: CASSSGTARINTEAFF. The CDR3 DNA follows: TGTGCCAGCAGCTCAGGGACAGCAAGAATTAACACTGAAGCTTTCTTT.

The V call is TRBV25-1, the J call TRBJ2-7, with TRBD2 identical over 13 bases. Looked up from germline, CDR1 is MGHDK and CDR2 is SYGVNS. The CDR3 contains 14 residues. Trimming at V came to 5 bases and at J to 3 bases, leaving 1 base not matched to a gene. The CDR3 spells CASSRLAGGYEQYF. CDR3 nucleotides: TGTGCCAGCAGTCGACTAGCGGGAGGCTACGAGCAGTACTTC.

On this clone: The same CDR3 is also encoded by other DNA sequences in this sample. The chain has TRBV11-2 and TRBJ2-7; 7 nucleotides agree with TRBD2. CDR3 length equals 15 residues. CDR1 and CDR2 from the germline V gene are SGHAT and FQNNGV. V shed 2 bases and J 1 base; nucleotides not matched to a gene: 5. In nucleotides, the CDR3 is TGTGCCAGCAGCTTAAGTCCCGGGGGGTCCTACGAGCAGTACTTC. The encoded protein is CASSLSPGGSYEQYF. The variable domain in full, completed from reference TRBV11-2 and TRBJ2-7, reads EAGVAQSPRYKIIEKRQSVAFWCNPISGHATLYWYQQILGQGPKLLIQFQNNGVVDDSQLPKDRFSAERLKGVDSTLKIQPAKLEDSAVYLCASSLSPGGSYEQYFGPGTRLTVT.

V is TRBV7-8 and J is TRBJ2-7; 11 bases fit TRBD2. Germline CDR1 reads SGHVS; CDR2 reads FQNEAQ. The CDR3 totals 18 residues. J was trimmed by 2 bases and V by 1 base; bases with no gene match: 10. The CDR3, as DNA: TGTGCCAGCAGCTTAGACCCCCATAGACTAGCGGGAACCTACGAGCAGTACTTC. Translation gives CASSLDPHRLAGTYEQYF.